This TCR beta chain was sequenced for a study of vaccination and CD4 T cells after COVID-19. Study-level information: Each of the control cultures got a CEFX pool, an HIV-1 Nef pool, or no peptide.

With the Oncomine TCR Beta short-read assay, DNA from cultured CD4+ T cells was sequenced. From cultured CD4+ T cells, genomic DNA was extracted. MiXCR was run by TCRdb on the PCR reads, yielding one entry per CDR3 protein. The repertoire includes about 20,000 distinct CDR3 sequences, around 83% of them detected once, and 15% to 20% sits in the top ten. CDR1 and CDR2 from the germline V gene are SNHLY and FYNNEI. V shed 3 bases and J 6 bases; nucleotides not matched to a gene: 5. This CDR3 is 15 amino acids long. As to treatment: approximately 9-day PBMC culture with coronavirus spike peptide pools or control peptides (ViraFEST assay). In regard to this clonotype: Its antigen is not known.

The gene calls are TRBV2 and TRBJ2-2, with TRBD1 matching over 9 bases. Sequences were derived from CD4+ T cells from blood, cultured in vitro, sampled after SARS-CoV-2 vaccination. This receptor was taken from a human donor who received a COVID-19 vaccine. CDR3 sequence reads: CASSEGQGNAGELFF. CDR3 coding DNA: TGTGCCAGCAGTGAGGGACAGGGTAACGCCGGGGAGCTGTTTTTT.